This TCR beta chain is from a study of breast tumors, draining lymph nodes, adjacent tissues. Axillary draining lymph nodes of breast cancer patients supplied the node samples. Note on this clonotype: Its specificity is unknown. Because it lacks the conserved phenylalanine or tryptophan at the end, this CDR3 is likely a read error.

Study observations and caveats: Luminal-like breast cancer showed significantly higher tumor–nontumor repertoire similarity than basal-like. Data only fit, rather than demonstrated, lymph node origin of most tumor T cells. Compared with lymph nodes, tumors were less diverse; compared with nontumor tissue, more.

The length of the CDR3 is 14 residues. CDR1 and CDR2 (germline): LNHNV, YYDKDF (reference sequence). In TCRdb, the multiplex PCR reads were re-called with MiXCR into one record per CDR3 protein. The data show fewer than 90,000 distinct CDR3 sequences, with roughly 28% seen just once and over 8% held by the top ten. This chain joins TRBV15 and TRBJ1-5, with D maybe TRBD1 (5 bases). The sequence derives from a female donor with breast cancer. Some clones in this sample may be carry-over from other donors' samples. The sequencing input was axillary lymph node tissue. The CDR3 sequence: CATGRDQGFQSQHS. CDR3 bases: TGTGCCACCGGCAGAGATCAGGGTTTTCAGTCCCAGCATTCT.